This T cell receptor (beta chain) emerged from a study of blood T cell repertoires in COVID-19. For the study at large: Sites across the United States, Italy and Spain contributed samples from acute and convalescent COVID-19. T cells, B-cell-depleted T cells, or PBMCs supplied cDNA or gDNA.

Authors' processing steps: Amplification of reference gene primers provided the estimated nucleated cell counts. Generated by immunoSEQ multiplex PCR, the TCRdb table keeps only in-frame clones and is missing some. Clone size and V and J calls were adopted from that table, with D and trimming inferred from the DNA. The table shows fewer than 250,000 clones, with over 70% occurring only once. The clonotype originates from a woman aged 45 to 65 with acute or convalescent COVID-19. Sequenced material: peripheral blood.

CDR3 sequence: CASSQEGVGNEQFF. CDR3 sequence (DNA): TGCGCCAGCAGCCAAGAAGGCGTCGGGAACGAGCAGTTCTTC. The chain employs TRBV4-1 and TRBJ2-1; maybe TRBD2 (5 bases). Trimming took off 0 bases at V and 10 bases at J, with 13 bases between the two ends. CDR1 and CDR2 from the germline V gene are MGHRA and YSYEKL. This CDR3 contains 14 residues.